The 17 T cell receptor beta chains presented below share a single source sample, sequenced in a study of T cell responses to AZD1222 COVID-19 vaccine. The data were produced by immunoSEQ multiplex PCR, yet TCRdb's version contains in-frame clones alone and is incomplete. The sample gives 150,000 to 200,000 clones, around 90% of which show up once; 9.5% to 13% is in the top ten. The source material was peripheral blood, sampled 28 days after the second AZD1222 dose. The receptors were sampled from an adult who received the AZD1222 COVID-19 vaccine.

The rearrangement joins TRBV5-6 to TRBJ1-4, with a weak D call TRBD1 (5 bases). The CDR3 loop spans 15 amino acids. V was pared by 0 bases and J by 2 bases, with 8 bases between. Germline V gives CDR1 SGHDT, CDR2 YYEEEE. The CDR3 coding sequence is TGTGCCAGCAGCTTGGTAGGGGACACTAATGAAAAACTGTTTTTT. It translates to CASSLVGDTNEKLFF. Full variable domain (rest looked up from reference TRBV5-6 and TRBJ1-4): DAGVTQSPTHLIKTRGQQVTLRCSPKSGHDTVSWYQQALGQGPQFIFQYYEEEERQRGNFPDRFSGHQFPNYSSELNVNALLLGDSALYLCASSLVGDTNEKLFFGSGTQLSVL.

This CDR3 is CASSPPSGQVGNVLTF. The CDR3 DNA follows: TGTGCCAGCTCACCACCCTCGGGGCAGGTTGGCAACGTCCTGACTTTC. This chain uses TRBV18 with TRBJ2-6; TRBD1 or TRBD2 may be the D gene (5 bases each). The CDR3 length is 16 residues. Trimming removed 0 bases from V and 9 bases from J, with 15 bases in between. Germline CDR1 KGHSH, CDR2 LQKENI.

The V gene is TRBV6-5, the J gene TRBJ1-5; D gene ambiguous. V was cut by 5 bases and J by 15 bases, with 17 bases left in between. The CDR3 loop spans 12 amino acids. Germline V gene sequence: CDR1 MNHEY, CDR2 SVGAGI. This CDR3 reads CASSNPTRMMHF. As DNA, the CDR3 is TGTGCCAGCAGTAATCCAACTCGGATGATGCATTTT.

V and J are TRBV3-1 (or the pseudogene TRBV3-2) and TRBJ2-7; D is unclear. The V and J ends lost 2 bases and 2 bases respectively, with 7 bases between them. Germline V lookup: CDR1 LGHDT, CDR2 YNNKEL (reference sequence). The CDR3 contains 13 residues. This CDR3 reads CASSQMGPYEQYF. For the CDR3, the DNA is TGTGCCAGCAGCCAAATGGGCCCCTACGAGCAGTACTTC.

The genes are TRBV28 and TRBJ1-2, with no clear D. Germline V lookup: CDR1 MDHEN, CDR2 SYDVKM. Trimming removed 4 bases at V and 4 bases at J, with 7 bases between. This CDR3 has 12 residues. The CDR3 here is CASSSYIYGYTF. The CDR3 bases are TGTGCCAGCAGTTCCTACATCTATGGCTACACCTTC.

The rearrangement joins TRBV11-3 to TRBJ1-1, with D unclear. Looked up from germline, CDR1 is SGHNT and CDR2 is YENEEA. The CDR3 runs 14 residues. The germline V and J ends were trimmed by 4 bases and 3 bases, with 12 bases remaining between them. CDR3 bases: TGTGCCAGCAGCTCGAGGAGCGGGGACACTGAAGCTTTCTTT. Protein sequence: CASSSRSGDTEAFF.

The chain links TRBV3-1 (or the pseudogene TRBV3-2) to TRBJ2-3; 8 bases line up with TRBD1. The V segment lost 5 bases and the J segment 5 bases; nucleotides outside the gene matches: 9. CDR1 and CDR2 (germline): LGHDT, YNNKEL (reference sequence). The CDR3 is 15 amino acids. CDR3 bases: TGTGCCAGCAGCAGACGCAGGGGGCGTGAAGATACGCAGTATTTT. Encoded protein: CASSRRRGREDTQYF.

The chain couples TRBV30 to TRBJ2-2, with D tentatively TRBD1 or TRBD2 (7 bases each). This CDR3 is 16 amino acids long. V was trimmed by 1 base and J by 0 bases, leaving 12 bases between them. Germline CDR1 reads GTSNPN; CDR2 reads SVGIG (reference sequence). DNA for the CDR3: TGTGCCTGGAGTGGGGGGGGGACAGCGAACACCGGGGAGCTGTTTTTT. It translates to CAWSGGGTANTGELFF.

The chain couples TRBV6-2 or TRBV6-3 to TRBJ2-7; the D gene is possibly TRBD1 (5 bases). Germline V CDR1 and CDR2: MNHEY, SVGEGT. The CDR3 runs to 13 residues. Trimming cost V 5 bases and J 2 bases, with 10 bases left between them. The CDR3 reads CASSRRVPYEQYF. CDR3 DNA sequence: TGTGCCAGCAGTCGCAGGGTGCCCTACGAGCAGTACTTC.

V and J are TRBV15 and TRBJ1-6; no clear D gene. Germline V gene lookup returns CDR1 LNHNV and CDR2 YYDKDF (reference sequence). Trimming shortened V by 1 base and J by 0 bases, and 7 bases separated the two germline ends. The CDR3 is made up of 16 amino acids. Here the CDR3 reads CATSRVGASYNSPLHF. In DNA form, the CDR3 reads TGTGCCACCAGCAGAGTTGGAGCCTCCTATAATTCACCCCTCCACTTT.

This chain uses TRBV5-8 with TRBJ1-1; 10 bases fit TRBD1. Germline values: CDR1 SGHTS, CDR2 YDEGEE. The CDR3 contains 15 residues. V was clipped by 4 bases and J by 5 bases; unmatched bases: 8. CDR3 in DNA: TGTGCCAGCAGCCGCCGGGACAGGGGCCCTACTGAAGCTTTCTTT. Its protein product is CASSRRDRGPTEAFF.

The gene calls are TRBV7-6 and TRBJ1-1; D gene ambiguous. This CDR3 region has 15 residues. Germline CDR1 SGHVS, CDR2 FNYEAQ. The ends were cut back, 1 base at V and 1 base at J, with 10 bases in the middle. The CDR3 coding sequence is TGTGCCAGCAGCTTAGGAGTACCCGGGAACACTGAAGCTTTCTTT. It is translated as CASSLGVPGNTEAFF.

This clone appeared a few times. The chain carries TRBV11-2 and TRBJ2-7; 7 bases line up with TRBD1. Trimming at V came to 7 bases and at J to 6 bases, leaving 9 bases not matched to a gene. CDR1 and CDR2 from the germline V gene are SGHAT and FQNNGV. This CDR3 is built from 13 residues. CDR3 coding DNA: TGTGCCAGCACCAACCCGACAGGGCGCGAGCAGTACTTC. Translation gives CASTNPTGREQYF. Full variable domain (missing parts from reference TRBV11-2 and TRBJ2-7): EAGVAQSPRYKIIEKRQSVAFWCNPISGHATLYWYQQILGQGPKLLIQFQNNGVVDDSQLPKDRFSAERLKGVDSTLKIQPAKLEDSAVYLCASTNPTGREQYFGPGTRLTVT.

The chain recombines TRBV5-6 with TRBJ2-3; the D gene is possibly TRBD1 (5 bases). Per germline, CDR1 SGHDT and CDR2 YYEEEE. The CDR3 totals 14 residues. V lost 2 bases, J lost 2 bases, and 9 bases lay in between. The chain's CDR3 is CASSFSGATDTQYF. CDR3 DNA: TGTGCCAGCAGCTTTAGTGGGGCCACAGATACGCAGTATTTT.

This chain joins TRBV6-1 and TRBJ1-5; the D is unclear. From germline, CDR1 is MNHNS and CDR2 SASEGT. The V and J ends lost 1 base and 11 bases respectively, with 12 bases between them. This CDR3 contains 13 residues. CDR3 coding DNA: TGTGCCAGCAGTGAAGACCCCCTCGGAGCCCAGCATTTT. Translation gives CASSEDPLGAQHF.

The count of this clone is one. V is TRBV7-9 and J is TRBJ2-3, with TRBD2 identical over 11 bases. Germline CDR1 is SEHNR and CDR2 is FQNEAQ (reference sequence). Trimming removed 0 bases from V and 3 bases from J; junction bases left unmatched: 2. CDR3 length: 16 amino acids. Written as DNA, the CDR3 is TGTGCCAGCAGCTTAGCGACTAGCGGGGCGACAGATACGCAGTATTTT. Its protein is CASSLATSGATDTQYF. Complete variable domain (other parts from reference TRBV7-9 and TRBJ2-3): DTGVSQNPRHKITKRGQNVTFRCDPISEHNRLYWYRQTLGQGPEFLTYFQNEAQLEKSRLLSDRFSAERPKGSFSTLEIQRTEQGDSAMYLCASSLATSGATDTQYFGPGTRLTVL.

This chain uses TRBV7-9 with TRBJ1-2; TRBD1 matches at 9 bases. Germline values: CDR1 SEHNR, CDR2 FQNEAQ (reference sequence). The CDR3 extends over 14 amino acids. V trimming: 5 bases; J trimming: 8 bases; junction bases outside the gene matches: 9. The CDR3 bases are TGTGCCAGCAGCCGGATACAGGGGGCGCAGGGCTACACCTTC. It is translated as CASSRIQGAQGYTF.